The 18 T cell receptor beta chains listed next were all sequenced from one sample in a study of neoadjuvant anti-PD-1 for oral cavity cancer. Time point specified: after neoadjuvant nivolumab, at surgical resection. Clones were sequenced by immunoSEQ multiplex PCR, and TCRdb holds only the in-frame ones, with some missing. The sample includes around 35,000 clones, approximately 40% seen only once; the top ten take about a sixth. The sequencing here drew on tumor tissue, taken after nivolumab (anti-PD-1) treatment. These receptors were collected from a person aged 40 to 85 with oral cavity squamous cell carcinoma.

The chain employs TRBV5-4 and TRBJ1-4; no firm D call. The germline V gene encodes CDR1 SGHNT and CDR2 YYREEE (reference sequence). The CDR3 covers 16 residues. V lost 3 bases and J lost 1, with 13 bases in between. The CDR3 DNA reads as TGTGCCAGCAGCTCGGGTGGAACGAGAACTAATGAAAAACTGTTTTTT. It specifies CASSSGGTRTNEKLFF.

V usage is TRBV19 and J usage is TRBJ1-5, with a tentative D call TRBD1 (6 bases). The V gene's germline CDR1 is LNHDA and CDR2 SQIVND (reference sequence). This CDR3 contains 13 residues. Trimming stripped 8 bases from V and 7 bases from J, with 15 bases between. The CDR3 protein is CASDSGEVQPQHF. CDR3 nucleotide sequence: TGTGCCAGTGACTCAGGGGAGGTCCAGCCCCAGCATTTT.

This clone appeared a few times. The chain joins TRBV7-9 to TRBJ2-1, with D unclear. V shed 1 base and J shed 13 bases, with 11 bases lying between them. There are 12 residues in the CDR3. Germline V CDR1 and CDR2: SEHNR, FQNEAQ (reference sequence). The CDR3 bases are TGTGCCAGCAGCTTAGTAGGAAGAGTCCAGTTCTTC. It is translated as CASSLVGRVQFF.

The chain is built from TRBV10-3 and TRBJ2-7; 7 bases map to TRBD1. The germline gives CDR1 ENHRY, CDR2 SYGVKD. The CDR3 has 16 residues. V was pared by 3 bases and J by 0 bases, with 8 bases of the junction left unmatched. CDR3 amino acids: CAISDPGQESSYEQYF. The CDR3 coding sequence is TGTGCCATCAGTGACCCCGGACAGGAGAGCTCCTACGAGCAGTACTTC.

This clone was detected only a few times. The chain has TRBV5-4 and TRBJ1-1; D unresolved. In germline, CDR1 is SGHNT, CDR2 YYREEE (reference sequence). This CDR3 is 13 amino acids long. The V and J ends lost 5 bases and 5 bases respectively, with 13 bases between them. DNA of the CDR3: TGTGCCAGCAGGTTCTCCGTAGGAACTGAAGCTTTCTTT. It translates to CASRFSVGTEAFF.

V and J are TRBV7-9 and TRBJ1-5; maybe TRBD1 (5 bases). The CDR3 extends over 13 amino acids. The ends were cut back, 3 bases at V and 4 bases at J, with 7 bases in the middle. The germline V gene encodes CDR1 SEHNR and CDR2 FQNEAQ (reference sequence). The CDR3 region has the DNA TGTGCCAGCAGCTTGGGGGTTAATCAGCCCCAGCATTTT. Translation: CASSLGVNQPQHF. Looking up the rest from reference TRBV7-9 and TRBJ1-5 gives the full variable domain: DTGVSQNPRHKITKRGQNVTFRCDPISEHNRLYWYRQTLGQGPEFLTYFQNEAQLEKSRLLSDRFSAERPKGSFSTLEIQRTEQGDSAMYLCASSLGVNQPQHFGDGTRLSIL.

This clone has a count of ten or more. CDR3 nucleotides: TGCGCCAGCAGCGCCGACGGGGGGAAAGGCAGTACGCAGTATTTT. Amino acid sequence: CASSADGGKGSTQYF. V and J are TRBV5-1 and TRBJ2-3, with 7 bases lining up with TRBD2. Trimming removed 4 bases from V and 8 bases from J; junction bases left unmatched: 13. The CDR3 totals 15 residues. Germline V gives CDR1 SGHRS, CDR2 YFSETQ. Looking up the rest from reference TRBV5-1 and TRBJ2-3 gives the full variable domain: KAGVTQTPRYLIKTRGQQVTLSCSPISGHRSVSWYQQTPGQGLQFLFEYFSETQRNKGNFPGRFSGRQFSNSRSEMNVSTLELGDSALYLCASSADGGKGSTQYFGPGTRLTVL.

The chain is built from TRBV14 and TRBJ2-3, with D possibly TRBD2 on 5 matching bases. The germline gives CDR1 SGHDN, CDR2 FVKESK. V shed 0 bases and J shed 6 bases, with 7 bases lying between them. The CDR3 has 13 residues. The CDR3: CASSQDRRDTQYF. CDR3 DNA sequence: TGTGCCAGCAGCCAAGATCGGAGGGATACGCAGTATTTT.

The chain has TRBV27 and TRBJ2-6; 8 positions match TRBD1. CDR3 length: 17 residues. Germline lookup yields CDR1 MNHEY and CDR2 SMNVEV (reference sequence). Unmatched junction bases numbered 7, after V lost 6 bases and J lost 0 bases. This CDR3 is CASRRGTGSSGANVLTF. The CDR3 DNA follows: TGTGCCAGCAGACGCGGGACAGGCTCCTCTGGGGCCAACGTCCTGACTTTC.

The chain recombines TRBV5-1 with TRBJ1-4; D not certain. There are 14 residues in the CDR3. Germline loops: CDR1 SGHRS, CDR2 YFSETQ. V shed 0 bases and J shed 7 bases, with 10 bases lying between them. The CDR3 DNA is TGCGCCAGCAGCTTGGATGGTAGGAGTGAAAAACTGTTTTTT. Translation: CASSLDGRSEKLFF.

The genes are TRBV9 and TRBJ2-3; 9 nucleotides agree with TRBD1. The ends lost 3 bases at V and 1 base at J; junction bases unmatched: 3. The CDR3 is 15 amino acids. Germline lookup yields CDR1 SGDLS and CDR2 YYNGEE. CDR3 nucleotides: TGTGCCAGCAGCGCACGGACAGGGGGCACAGATACGCAGTATTTT. Its protein is CASSARTGGTDTQYF. The full variable domain, with the rest looked up from reference TRBV9 and TRBJ2-3, is DSGVTQTPKHLITATGQRVTLRCSPRSGDLSVYWYQQSLDQGLQFLIQYYNGEERAKGNILERFSAQQFPDLHSELNLSSLELGDSALYFCASSARTGGTDTQYFGPGTRLTVL.

This chain joins TRBV28 and TRBJ1-4; D remains unclear. Per the germline V gene, CDR1 is MDHEN and CDR2 is SYDVKM. The CDR3 is 15 residues long. V shed 7 bases and J shed 8 bases, with 20 bases lying between them. Here the CDR3 DNA reads TGTGCCAGCACCCCCCCGCCCCCTGTCCAGGAAAAACTGTTTTTT. Encoded protein: CASTPPPPVQEKLFF. The full variable domain, completed using reference TRBV28 and TRBJ1-4, is DVKVTQSSRYLVKRTGEKVFLECVQDMDHENMFWYRQDPGLGLRLIYFSYDVKMKEKGDIPEGYSVSREKKERFSLILESASTNQTSMYLCASTPPPPVQEKLFFGSGTQLSVL.

The chain joins TRBV19 to TRBJ2-5; 10 bases are a match to TRBD2. The J segment lost 5 bases and the V segment lost 3 bases, leaving 9 bases of the junction unmatched. Germline V CDR1 and CDR2: LNHDA, SQIVND (reference sequence). The CDR3 covers 16 residues. The CDR3 loop reads CASSIGLAVTTETQYF. The CDR3 coding sequence is TGTGCCAGTAGTATTGGACTAGCGGTAACGACGGAGACCCAGTACTTC.

This clone has at least ten counts. The V and J genes are TRBV11-3 and TRBJ2-1; no reliable D call. The V and J ends lost 0 bases and 6 bases respectively, with 0 bases between them. From germline, CDR1 is SGHNT and CDR2 YENEEA. The CDR3 contains 11 residues. The CDR3 DNA reads TGTGCCAGCAGCTTAGACAATGAGCAGTTCTTC. Amino acid sequence: CASSLDNEQFF.

This clone was detected only a few times. The V gene is TRBV10-3, the J gene TRBJ2-7, with D possibly TRBD1 on 6 matching bases. Trimming pared 4 bases from V and 0 bases from J, leaving 10 bases between. The length of the CDR3 is 14 residues. Germline loops: CDR1 ENHRY, CDR2 SYGVKD. CDR3: CAISVTGSSYEQYF. In nucleotides, the CDR3 is TGTGCCATCAGTGTCACAGGGAGCTCCTACGAGCAGTACTTC.

This clone came up many times. V gene TRBV10-3 combines with J gene TRBJ1-1; TRBD1 might be the D (6 bases). The CDR3 spans 12 residues. Germline assignment: CDR1 ENHRY and CDR2 SYGVKD. The V end lost 2 bases, the J end lost 8 bases, and 9 bases lay between the germline ends. In DNA form, the CDR3 reads TGTGCCATCAGTGAGACACAGGGAGAAGCTTTCTTT. Translated, it gives CAISETQGEAFF.

This clone turned up a few times. V gene TRBV18 combines with J gene TRBJ2-2, with TRBD1 matching over 7 bases. The germline CDR1 and CDR2 sequences are KGHSH and LQKENI. The CDR3 contains 19 residues. J was trimmed by 5 bases and V by 6 bases; bases with no gene match: 21. The CDR3 nucleotides read TGTGCCAGCTCGGATTCGGGACAGACCCACGCCGGATGGACCGGGGAGCTGTTTTTT. Translation: CASSDSGQTHAGWTGELFF.

The chain has TRBV4-2 and TRBJ1-2, with D hard to call. The CDR3 totals 21 residues. Germline V gene sequence: CDR1 LGHNA, CDR2 YNFKEQ. The V and J ends lost 0 bases and 5 bases respectively, with 31 bases between them. CDR3: CASSQEKASIRLANWGYGYTF. CDR3 coding DNA: TGTGCCAGCAGCCAAGAAAAGGCCAGCATAAGACTGGCCAATTGGGGATATGGCTACACCTTC.